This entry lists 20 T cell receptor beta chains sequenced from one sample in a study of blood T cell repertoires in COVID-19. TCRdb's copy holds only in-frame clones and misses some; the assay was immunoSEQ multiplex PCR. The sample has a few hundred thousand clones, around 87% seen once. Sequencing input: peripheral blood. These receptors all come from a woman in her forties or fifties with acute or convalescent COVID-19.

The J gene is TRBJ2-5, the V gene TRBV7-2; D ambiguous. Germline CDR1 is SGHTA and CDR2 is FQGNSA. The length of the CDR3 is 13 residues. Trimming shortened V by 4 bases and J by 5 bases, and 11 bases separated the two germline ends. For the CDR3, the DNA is TGTGCCAGCAGCTCATTGTCGGTGGAGACCCAGTACTTC. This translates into CASSSLSVETQYF. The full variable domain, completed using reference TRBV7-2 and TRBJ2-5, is GAGVSQSPSNKVTEKGKDVELRCDPISGHTALYWYRQSLGQGLEFLIYFQGNSAPDKSGLPSDRFSAERTGGSVSTLTIQRTQQEDSAVYLCASSSLSVETQYFGPGTRLLVL.

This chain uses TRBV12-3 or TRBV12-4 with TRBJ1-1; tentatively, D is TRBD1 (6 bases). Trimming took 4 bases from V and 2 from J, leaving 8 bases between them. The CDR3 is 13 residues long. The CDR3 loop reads CASSSQGNTEAFF. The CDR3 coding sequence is TGTGCCAGCAGTTCACAGGGTAACACTGAAGCTTTCTTT.

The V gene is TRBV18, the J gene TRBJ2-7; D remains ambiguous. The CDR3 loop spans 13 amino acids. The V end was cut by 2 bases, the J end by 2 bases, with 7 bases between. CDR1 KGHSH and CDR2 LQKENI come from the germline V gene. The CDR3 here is CASSPTDPYEQYF. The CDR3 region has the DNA TGTGCCAGCTCACCAACAGACCCCTACGAGCAGTACTTC. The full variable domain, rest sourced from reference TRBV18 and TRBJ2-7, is NAGVMQNPRHLVRRRGQEARLRCSPMKGHSHVYWYRQLPEEGLKFMVYLQKENIIDESGMPKERFSAEFPKEGPSILRIQQVVRGDSAAYFCASSPTDPYEQYFGPGTRLTVT.

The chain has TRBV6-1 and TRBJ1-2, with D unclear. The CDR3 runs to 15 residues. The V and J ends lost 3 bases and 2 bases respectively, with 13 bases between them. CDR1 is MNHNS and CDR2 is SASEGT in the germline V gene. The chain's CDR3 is CASSDSRSLNYGYTF. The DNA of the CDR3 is TGTGCCAGCAGTGATAGCAGAAGCCTCAACTATGGCTACACCTTC.

CDR3 residues: CASSFDRGLYNEQFF. The CDR3, as DNA: TGTGCCAGCAGCTTCGACAGGGGGCTCTACAATGAGCAGTTCTTC. The chain combines TRBV11-2 with TRBJ2-1; TRBD1 matches at 10 bases. The CDR3 spans 15 residues. Germline loops: CDR1 SGHAT, CDR2 FQNNGV. V shed 3 bases and J 3 bases; nucleotides not matched to a gene: 2.

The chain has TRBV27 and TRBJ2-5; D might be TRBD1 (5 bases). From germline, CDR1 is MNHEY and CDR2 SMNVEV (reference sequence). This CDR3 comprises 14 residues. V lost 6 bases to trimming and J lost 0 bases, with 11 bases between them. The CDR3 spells CASRENRNQETQYF. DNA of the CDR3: TGTGCCAGCAGGGAAAACAGGAACCAAGAGACCCAGTACTTC.

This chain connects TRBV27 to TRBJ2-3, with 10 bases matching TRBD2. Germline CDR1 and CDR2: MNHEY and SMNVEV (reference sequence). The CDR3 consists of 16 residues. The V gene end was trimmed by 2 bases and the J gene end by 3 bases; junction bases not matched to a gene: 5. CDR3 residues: CASSLGAGGITDTQYF. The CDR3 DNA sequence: TGTGCCAGCAGTTTAGGAGCGGGGGGGATAACAGATACGCAGTATTTT.

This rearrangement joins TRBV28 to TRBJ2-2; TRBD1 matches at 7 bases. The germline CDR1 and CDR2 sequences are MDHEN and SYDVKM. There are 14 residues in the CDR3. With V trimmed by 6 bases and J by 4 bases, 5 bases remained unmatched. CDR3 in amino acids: CASRDRATTGELFF. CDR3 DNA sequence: TGTGCCAGCAGAGACAGGGCGACCACCGGGGAGCTGTTTTTT.

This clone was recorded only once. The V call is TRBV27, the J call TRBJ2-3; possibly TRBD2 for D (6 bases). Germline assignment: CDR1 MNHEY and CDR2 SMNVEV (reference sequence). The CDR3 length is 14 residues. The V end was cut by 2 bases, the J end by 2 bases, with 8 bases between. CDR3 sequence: CASSLAGPTDTQYF. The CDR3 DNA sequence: TGTGCCAGCAGTTTAGCGGGGCCCACAGATACGCAGTATTTT.

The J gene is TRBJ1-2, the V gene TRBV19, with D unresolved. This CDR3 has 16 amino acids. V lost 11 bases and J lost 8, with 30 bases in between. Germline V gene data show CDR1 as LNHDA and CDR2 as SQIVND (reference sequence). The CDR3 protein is CASSPDAGIPRRGYTF. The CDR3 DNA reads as TGTGCCTCAAGTCCCGACGCAGGCATTCCACGCCGGGGCTACACCTTC. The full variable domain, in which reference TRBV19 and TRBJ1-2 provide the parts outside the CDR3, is DGGITQSPKYLFRKEGQNVTLSCEQNLNHDAMYWYRQDPGQGLRLIYYSQIVNDFQKGDIAEGYSVSREKKESFPLTVTSAQKNPTAFYLCASSPDAGIPRRGYTFGSGTRLTVV.

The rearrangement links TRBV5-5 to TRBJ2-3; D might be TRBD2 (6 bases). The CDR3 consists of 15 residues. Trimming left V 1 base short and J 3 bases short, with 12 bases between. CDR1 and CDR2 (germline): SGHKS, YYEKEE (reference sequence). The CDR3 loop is CASSLWGEGTDTQYF. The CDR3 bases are TGTGCCAGCAGCTTGTGGGGGGAAGGGACAGATACGCAGTATTTT.

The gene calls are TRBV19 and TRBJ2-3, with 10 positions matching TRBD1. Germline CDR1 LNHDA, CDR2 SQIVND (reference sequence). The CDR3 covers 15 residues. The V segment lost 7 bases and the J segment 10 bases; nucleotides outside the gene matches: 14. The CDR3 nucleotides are TGTGCCAGTAAGGCATGGGACAGGGGCGCCTTTTCGCAGTATTTT. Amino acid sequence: CASKAWDRGAFSQYF.

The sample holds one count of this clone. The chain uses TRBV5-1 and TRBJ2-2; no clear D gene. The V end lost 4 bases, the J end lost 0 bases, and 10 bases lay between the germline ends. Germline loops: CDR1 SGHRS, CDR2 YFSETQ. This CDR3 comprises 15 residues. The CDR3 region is CASSLETANTGELFF. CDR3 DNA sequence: TGCGCCAGCAGCCTAGAGACGGCGAACACCGGGGAGCTGTTTTTT.

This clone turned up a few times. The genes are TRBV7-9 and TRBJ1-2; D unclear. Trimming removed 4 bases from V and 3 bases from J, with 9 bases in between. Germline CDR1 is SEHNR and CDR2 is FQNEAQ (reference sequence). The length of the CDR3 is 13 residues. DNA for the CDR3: TGTGCCAGCAGCTCTCCTCCGGACTATGGCTACACCTTC. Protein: CASSSPPDYGYTF.

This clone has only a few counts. CDR3 amino acids: CASSPLGGATYEQYF. CDR3 bases: TGTGCCAGCAGCCCCCTGGGGGGAGCGACCTACGAGCAGTACTTC. The V call is TRBV6-2 or TRBV6-3, the J call TRBJ2-7, with D perhaps matching TRBD2 (6 bases). Germline CDR1 is MNHEY and CDR2 is SVGEGT. This CDR3 region has 15 residues. Trimming pared 6 bases from V and 2 bases from J, leaving 17 bases between.

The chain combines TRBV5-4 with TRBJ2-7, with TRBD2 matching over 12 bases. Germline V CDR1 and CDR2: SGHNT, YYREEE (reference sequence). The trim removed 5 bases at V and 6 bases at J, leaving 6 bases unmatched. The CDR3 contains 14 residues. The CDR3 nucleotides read TGTGCCAGCAGACAAGGACTAGCGGGATCCGAGCAGTACTTC. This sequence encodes CASRQGLAGSEQYF.

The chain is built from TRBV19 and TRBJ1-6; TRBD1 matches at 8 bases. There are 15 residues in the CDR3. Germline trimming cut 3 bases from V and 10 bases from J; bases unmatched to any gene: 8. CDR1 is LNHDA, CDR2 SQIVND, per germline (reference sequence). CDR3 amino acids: CASSISGTGISPLHF. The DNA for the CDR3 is TGTGCCAGTAGTATTTCCGGGACAGGTATATCACCCCTCCACTTT.

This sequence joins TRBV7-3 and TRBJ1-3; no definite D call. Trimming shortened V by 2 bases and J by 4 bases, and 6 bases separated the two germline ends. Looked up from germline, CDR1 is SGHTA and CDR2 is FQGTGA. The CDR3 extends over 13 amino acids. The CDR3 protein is CASSLWEGNTIYF. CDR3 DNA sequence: TGTGCCAGCAGCTTATGGGAGGGAAACACCATATATTTT.

The CDR3 sequence is CASSIDRDNEQFF. CDR3 coding DNA: TGTGCCAGCTCGATCGACAGGGACAATGAGCAGTTCTTC. The chain uses TRBV2 and TRBJ2-1, with TRBD1 identical over 7 bases. CDR3 length: 13 amino acids. The ends lost 8 bases at V and 5 bases at J; junction bases unmatched: 6. Per germline, CDR1 SNHLY and CDR2 FYNNEI.

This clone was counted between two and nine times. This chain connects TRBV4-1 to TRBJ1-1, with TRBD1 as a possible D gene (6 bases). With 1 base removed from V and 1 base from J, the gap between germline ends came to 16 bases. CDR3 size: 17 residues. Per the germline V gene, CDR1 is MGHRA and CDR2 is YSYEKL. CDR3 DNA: TGCGCCAGCAGCCAAGTTGGCAGGGGCCCGGGGAACACTGAAGCTTTCTTT. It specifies CASSQVGRGPGNTEAFF.